A selection of T cell receptor beta chains follows, all from one sample in a study of STAT5B mutations in CD4+ large granular lymphocyte leukemia. The protocol was immunoSEQ multiplex PCR, while the TCRdb copy is restricted to in-frame clones and leaves out a portion. The sample yields 25,000 to 30,000 clones, 65% to 80% seen once. Sequenced material: CD4+ T cells from blood buffy coats. All receptors come from a human donor in good health. Each CDR3 is given with its conserved first and last residue. A D gene is named only where the DNA matches it firmly. Some rows mark clone size as missing; the rest say once, few, many or name a class of expanded clone.

V gene	J gene	D gene	clone size	CDR3 DNA	CDR3 protein
TRBV5-1	TRBJ1-6	TRBD1	.	TGCGCCAGCAGCTTGGTAGGGGGCGTAGGCAATTCACCCCTCCACTTT	CASSLVGGVGNSPLHF
TRBV6-6	TRBJ1-1	.	.	TGTGCCAGCAGTTACGGGGCCTCTAACACTGAAGCTTTCTTT	CASSYGASNTEAFF
TRBV6-6	TRBJ1-4	TRBD1	.	TGTGCCAGCAGTTACTCGACAGGGACGGGCGAAAAACTGTTTTTT	CASSYSTGTGEKLFF
TRBV2	TRBJ2-3	TRBD1	.	TGTGCCAGCAGTGATTACCAGGGGGCAACAGATACGCAGTATTTT	CASSDYQGATDTQYF
TRBV6-5	TRBJ1-5	.	.	TGTGCCAGCATTCCATCTAGTAGCAATCAGCCCCAGCATTTT	CASIPSSSNQPQHF
TRBV5-6	TRBJ2-5	.	.	TGTGCCAGCAGCTTTCAAAGGGAGACCCAGTACTTC	CASSFQRETQYF
TRBV7-8	TRBJ1-2	.	.	TGTGCCAGCAGCTTAGGGGACTATGGCTACACCTTC	CASSLGDYGYTF
TRBV14	TRBJ2-5	.	.	TGTGCCAGCAGCCAAAAGAAAGGGATGGCCCTACAAGAGACCCAGTACTTC	CASSQKKGMALQETQYF
TRBV5-1	TRBJ1-2	TRBD1	.	TGCGCCAGCGCCGCATTTGTCGGACAGGGGGCGCCTGGCTACACCTTC	CASAAFVGQGAPGYTF
TRBV6-5	TRBJ2-5	TRBD2	.	TGTGCCAGCAGTTACGGTCCAGCGGGGGAAGAGACCCAGTACTTC	CASSYGPAGEETQYF
TRBV7-9	TRBJ1-2	.	.	TGTGCCAGCAGCTTAGGGACAGTGGATGGCTACACCTTC	CASSLGTVDGYTF
TRBV7-4	TRBJ1-6	TRBD1	few	TGTGCCAGCAGCTTACAGGGGGCCTCACCCCTCCACTTT	CASSLQGASPLHF
TRBV6-1	TRBJ2-5	TRBD1	.	TGTGCCAGCAGCAAAGACAGGGGGCGCTTGGAGACCCAGTACTTC	CASSKDRGRLETQYF
TRBV7-2	TRBJ2-3	TRBD2	.	TGTGCCAGCAGCTCCCCGCCGGGACTAGCGGGATCAGATACGCAGTATTTT	CASSSPPGLAGSDTQYF
TRBV15	TRBJ1-2	.	once	TGTGCCACCAGCAGAGACAGGGTGGGTTTAGGCTACACCTTC	CATSRDRVGLGYTF
TRBV28	TRBJ1-2	.	.	TGTGCCAGCAGTTCCCCCGGGAACTATGGCTACACCTTC	CASSSPGNYGYTF
TRBV6-5	TRBJ1-2	.	.	TGTGCCAGCAGTTACTCTGGGCTCGATGGCTACACCTTC	CASSYSGLDGYTF
TRBV18	TRBJ1-3	.	.	TGTGCCAGCTCACCTAACGGAAACTCTGGAAACACCATATATTTT	CASSPNGNSGNTIYF
TRBV28	TRBJ2-3	TRBD2	.	TGTGCCACCTTAAAAAGCGGGGGGAGTCGCACAGATACGCAGTATTTT	CATLKSGGSRTDTQYF
TRBV19	TRBJ1-3	.	once	TGTGCCAGTAGTATCACCGGGGATGGAAACACCATATATTTT	CASSITGDGNTIYF
TRBV7-2	TRBJ2-7	.	once	TGTGCCAGCAGCTTTAATGCGGGGCAAGACTACGAGCAGTACTTC	CASSFNAGQDYEQYF
TRBV29-1	TRBJ2-7	TRBD1	once	TGCAGCGTTGAGGGCGGGACAGGGACCATCTACGAGCAGTACTTC	CSVEGGTGTIYEQYF